This entry concerns a single T cell receptor (beta chain). The target antigen is unknown. A much larger clonotype is one base distant, so this may be a read error. The data stem from a study of breast tumors, draining lymph nodes, adjacent tissues. Whole-study results and caveats: Data fit most tumor T cells coming from lymph node, expanding in tumor. Tumor TCR diversity was below lymph nodes but above nontumor tissue.

Samples came from axillary lymph nodes draining the breast cancer. TCRdb passed the multiplex PCR reads through MiXCR, listing each CDR3 protein once. The sample comprises about 270,000 distinct CDR3 sequences, 30% of which are singletons, and more than 0.95% rests with the top ten. Germline V lookup: CDR1 MNHNY, CDR2 SVGAGI (reference sequence). There are 15 residues in the CDR3. The receptor was derived from a female donor with breast cancer. Some clones in this sample may be carry-over from other donors' samples. The sample comprised axillary lymph node tissue. The chain employs TRBV6-6 and TRBJ1-6; D remains unclear. The CDR3 reads CASGYSTFTVTPLHF. The CDR3 DNA reads as TGTGCCAGCGGTTACTCGACATTTACAGTCACACCCCTCCACTTT.